This T cell receptor beta chain was sequenced in a study of blood T cell repertoires in COVID-19. Only in-frame clones appear in the TCRdb table, and some are missing; sequencing was by immunoSEQ multiplex PCR. This sample has approximately 120,000 clones, with 81% found just once. The sequencing sample was made of peripheral blood. This TCR derives from a man aged 25 to 40 with COVID-19, enrolled during active disease.

The CDR3 DNA reads TGTGCCAGCAGCGTGGACAGGAACTATGGCTACACCTTC. Protein: CASSVDRNYGYTF. The gene calls are TRBV11-2 and TRBJ1-2, with 7 positions matching TRBD1. V lost 5 bases to trimming and J lost 2 bases; unmatched junction nucleotides: 2. The CDR3 totals 13 residues. Germline CDR1 SGHAT, CDR2 FQNNGV.